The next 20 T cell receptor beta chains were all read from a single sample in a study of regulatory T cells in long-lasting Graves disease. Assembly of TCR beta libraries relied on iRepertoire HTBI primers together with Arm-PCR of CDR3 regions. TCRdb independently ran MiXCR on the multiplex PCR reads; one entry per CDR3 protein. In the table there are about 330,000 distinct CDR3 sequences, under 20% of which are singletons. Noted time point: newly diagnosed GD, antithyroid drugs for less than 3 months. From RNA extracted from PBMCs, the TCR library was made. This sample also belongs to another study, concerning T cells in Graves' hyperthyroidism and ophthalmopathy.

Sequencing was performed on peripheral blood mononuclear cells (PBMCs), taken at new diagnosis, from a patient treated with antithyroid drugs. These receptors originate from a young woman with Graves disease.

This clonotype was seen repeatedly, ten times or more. CDR3 in DNA: TGTGCCAGCTCACCTTTGGACAGCTATGGCTACACCTTC. It encodes CASSPLDSYGYTF. The chain has TRBV18 and TRBJ1-2, with a weak D call TRBD1 (6 bases). The V gene's germline CDR1 is KGHSH and CDR2 LQKENI. The V gene lost 3 bases and the J gene lost 4 bases, with 9 bases spanning the gap. The CDR3 extends over 13 amino acids.

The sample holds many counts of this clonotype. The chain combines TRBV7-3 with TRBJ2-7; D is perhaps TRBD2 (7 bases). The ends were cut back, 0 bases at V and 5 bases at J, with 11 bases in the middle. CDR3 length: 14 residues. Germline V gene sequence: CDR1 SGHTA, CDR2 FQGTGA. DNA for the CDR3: TGTGCCAGCAGCTTAACAGGGGGGGTCCACGAGCAGTACTTC. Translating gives CASSLTGGVHEQYF.

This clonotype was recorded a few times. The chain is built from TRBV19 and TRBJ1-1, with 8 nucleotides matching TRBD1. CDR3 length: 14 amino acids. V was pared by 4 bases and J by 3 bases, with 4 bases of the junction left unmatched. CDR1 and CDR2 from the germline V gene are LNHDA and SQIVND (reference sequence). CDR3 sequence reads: CASSTQGAYTEAFF. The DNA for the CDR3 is TGTGCCAGTAGTACGCAGGGGGCGTACACTGAAGCTTTCTTT.

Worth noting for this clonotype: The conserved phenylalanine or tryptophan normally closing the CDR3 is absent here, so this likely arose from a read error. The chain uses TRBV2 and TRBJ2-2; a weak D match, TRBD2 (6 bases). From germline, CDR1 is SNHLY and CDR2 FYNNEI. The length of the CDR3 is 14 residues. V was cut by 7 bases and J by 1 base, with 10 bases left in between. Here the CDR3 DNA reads TGTGCCAGCAAGGCTAGCGAGAACACCGGGGAGCTGTTTCTT. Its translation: CASKASENTGELFL.

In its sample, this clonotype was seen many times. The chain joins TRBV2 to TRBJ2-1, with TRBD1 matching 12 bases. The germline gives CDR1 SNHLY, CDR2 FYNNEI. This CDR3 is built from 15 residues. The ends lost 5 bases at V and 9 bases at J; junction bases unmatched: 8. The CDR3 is CASSYRDRGQSEQFF. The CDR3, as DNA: TGTGCCAGCAGTTACCGGGACAGGGGGCAGAGTGAGCAGTTCTTC.

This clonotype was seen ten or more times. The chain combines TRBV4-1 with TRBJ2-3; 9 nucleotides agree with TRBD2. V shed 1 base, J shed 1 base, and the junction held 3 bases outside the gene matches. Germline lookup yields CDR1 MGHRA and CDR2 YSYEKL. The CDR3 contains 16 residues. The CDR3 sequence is CASSQVERGGTDTQYF. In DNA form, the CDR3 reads TGCGCCAGCAGCCAAGTTGAGCGGGGGGGCACAGATACGCAGTATTTT.

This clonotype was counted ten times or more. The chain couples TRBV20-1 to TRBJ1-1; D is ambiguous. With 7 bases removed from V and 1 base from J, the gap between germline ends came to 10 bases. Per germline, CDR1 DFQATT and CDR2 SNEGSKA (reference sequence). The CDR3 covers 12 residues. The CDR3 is CSVFAGNTEAFF. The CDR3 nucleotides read TGCAGTGTCTTCGCAGGGAACACTGAAGCTTTCTTT.

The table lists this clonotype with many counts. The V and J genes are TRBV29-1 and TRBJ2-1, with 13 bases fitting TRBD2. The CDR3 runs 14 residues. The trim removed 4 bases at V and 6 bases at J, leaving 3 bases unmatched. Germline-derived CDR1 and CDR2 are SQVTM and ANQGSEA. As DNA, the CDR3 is TGCAGCGTTGTTGGGACTAGCGGGGTCAATGAGCAGTTCTTC. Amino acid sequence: CSVVGTSGVNEQFF.

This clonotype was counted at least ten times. The CDR3 DNA reads as TGCAGTGCCAAACAGGGGGCAAATAATGAGCAGTTCTTC. Translation gives CSAKQGANNEQFF. The chain uses TRBV20-1 and TRBJ2-1; TRBD1 matches 9 bases. There are 13 residues in the CDR3. Trimming cost V 6 bases and J 7 bases; bases outside gene matches: 7. Germline V gene data show CDR1 as DFQATT and CDR2 as SNEGSKA (reference sequence).

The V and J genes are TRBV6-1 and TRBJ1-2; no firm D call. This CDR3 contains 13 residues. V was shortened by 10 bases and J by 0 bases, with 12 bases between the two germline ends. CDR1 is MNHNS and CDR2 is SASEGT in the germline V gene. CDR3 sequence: CATSNQANYGYTF. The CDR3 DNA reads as TGTGCCACATCGAACCAAGCTAACTATGGCTACACCTTC.

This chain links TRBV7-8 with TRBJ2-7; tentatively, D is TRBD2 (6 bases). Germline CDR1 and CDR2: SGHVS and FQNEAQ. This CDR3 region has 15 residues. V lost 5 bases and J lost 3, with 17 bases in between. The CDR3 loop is CASSRAGSPIYEQYF. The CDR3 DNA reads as TGTGCCAGCAGCCGCGCGGGGAGCCCTATCTACGAGCAGTACTTC. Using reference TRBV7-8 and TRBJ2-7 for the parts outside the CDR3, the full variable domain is GAGVSQSPRYKVAKRGQDVALRCDPISGHVSLFWYQQALGQGPEFLTYFQNEAQLDKSGLPSDRFFAERPEGSVSTLKIQRTQQEDSAVYLCASSRAGSPIYEQYFGPGTRLTVT.

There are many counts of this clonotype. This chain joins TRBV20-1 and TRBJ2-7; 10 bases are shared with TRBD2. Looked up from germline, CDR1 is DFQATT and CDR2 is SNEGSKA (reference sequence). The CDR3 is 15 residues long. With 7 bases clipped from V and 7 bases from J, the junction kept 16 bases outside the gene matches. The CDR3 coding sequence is TGCAGTGTTCCGCTACTAGCGGGAAGCCGTGGGGAGCAGTACTTC. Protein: CSVPLLAGSRGEQYF.

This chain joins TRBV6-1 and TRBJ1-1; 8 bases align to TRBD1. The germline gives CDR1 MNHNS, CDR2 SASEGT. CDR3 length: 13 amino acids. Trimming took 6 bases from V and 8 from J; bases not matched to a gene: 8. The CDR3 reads CASRSGGAGEAFF. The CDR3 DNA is TGTGCCAGCAGGTCAGGGGGCGCTGGCGAAGCTTTCTTT.

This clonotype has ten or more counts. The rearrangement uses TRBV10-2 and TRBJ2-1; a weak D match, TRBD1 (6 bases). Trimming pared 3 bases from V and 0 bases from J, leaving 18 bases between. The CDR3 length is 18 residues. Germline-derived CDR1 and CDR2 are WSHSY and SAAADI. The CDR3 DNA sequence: TGCGCCAGCAGTGACCCCACCACCGGGACAAGCTCCTACAATGAGCAGTTCTTC. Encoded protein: CASSDPTTGTSSYNEQFF.

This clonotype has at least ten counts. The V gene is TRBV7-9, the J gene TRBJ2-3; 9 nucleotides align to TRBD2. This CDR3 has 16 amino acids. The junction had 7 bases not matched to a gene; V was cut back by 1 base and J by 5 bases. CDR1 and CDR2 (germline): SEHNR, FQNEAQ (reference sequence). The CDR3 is CASSLDGGGALDTQYF. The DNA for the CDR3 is TGTGCCAGCAGCTTAGACGGCGGGGGGGCCTTAGATACGCAGTATTTT.

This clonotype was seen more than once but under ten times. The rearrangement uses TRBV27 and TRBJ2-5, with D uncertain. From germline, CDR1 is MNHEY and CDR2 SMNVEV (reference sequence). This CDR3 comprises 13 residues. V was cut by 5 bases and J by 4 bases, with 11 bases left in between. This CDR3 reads CASSGVRLETQYF. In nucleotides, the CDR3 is TGTGCCAGCAGTGGGGTTCGTCTAGAGACCCAGTACTTC.

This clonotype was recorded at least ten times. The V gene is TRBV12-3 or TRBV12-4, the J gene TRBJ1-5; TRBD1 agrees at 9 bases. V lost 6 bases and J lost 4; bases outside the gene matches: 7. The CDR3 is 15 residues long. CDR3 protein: CASRIGTGRNQPQHF. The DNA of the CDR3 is TGTGCCAGCAGGATCGGGACAGGGAGAAATCAGCCCCAGCATTTT.

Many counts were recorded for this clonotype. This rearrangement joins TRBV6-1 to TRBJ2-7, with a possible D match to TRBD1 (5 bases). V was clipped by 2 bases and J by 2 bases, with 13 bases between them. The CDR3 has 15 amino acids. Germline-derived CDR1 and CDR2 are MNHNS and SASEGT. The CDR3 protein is CASSERQGGPYEQYF. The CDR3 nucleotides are TGTGCCAGCAGTGAACGCCAGGGTGGCCCCTACGAGCAGTACTTC.

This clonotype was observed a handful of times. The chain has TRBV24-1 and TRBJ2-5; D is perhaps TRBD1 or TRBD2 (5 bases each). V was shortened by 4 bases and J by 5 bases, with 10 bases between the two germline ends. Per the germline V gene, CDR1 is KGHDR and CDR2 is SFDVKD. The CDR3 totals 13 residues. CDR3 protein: CATSERGTETQYF. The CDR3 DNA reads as TGTGCCACCAGTGAGAGGGGCACGGAGACCCAGTACTTC.

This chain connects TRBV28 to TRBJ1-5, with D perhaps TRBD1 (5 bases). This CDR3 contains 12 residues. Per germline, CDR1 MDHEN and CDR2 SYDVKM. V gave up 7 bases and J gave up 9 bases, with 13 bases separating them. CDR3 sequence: CASKLGGLPQHF. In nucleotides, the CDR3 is TGTGCCAGCAAACTGGGGGGTCTGCCCCAGCATTTT.